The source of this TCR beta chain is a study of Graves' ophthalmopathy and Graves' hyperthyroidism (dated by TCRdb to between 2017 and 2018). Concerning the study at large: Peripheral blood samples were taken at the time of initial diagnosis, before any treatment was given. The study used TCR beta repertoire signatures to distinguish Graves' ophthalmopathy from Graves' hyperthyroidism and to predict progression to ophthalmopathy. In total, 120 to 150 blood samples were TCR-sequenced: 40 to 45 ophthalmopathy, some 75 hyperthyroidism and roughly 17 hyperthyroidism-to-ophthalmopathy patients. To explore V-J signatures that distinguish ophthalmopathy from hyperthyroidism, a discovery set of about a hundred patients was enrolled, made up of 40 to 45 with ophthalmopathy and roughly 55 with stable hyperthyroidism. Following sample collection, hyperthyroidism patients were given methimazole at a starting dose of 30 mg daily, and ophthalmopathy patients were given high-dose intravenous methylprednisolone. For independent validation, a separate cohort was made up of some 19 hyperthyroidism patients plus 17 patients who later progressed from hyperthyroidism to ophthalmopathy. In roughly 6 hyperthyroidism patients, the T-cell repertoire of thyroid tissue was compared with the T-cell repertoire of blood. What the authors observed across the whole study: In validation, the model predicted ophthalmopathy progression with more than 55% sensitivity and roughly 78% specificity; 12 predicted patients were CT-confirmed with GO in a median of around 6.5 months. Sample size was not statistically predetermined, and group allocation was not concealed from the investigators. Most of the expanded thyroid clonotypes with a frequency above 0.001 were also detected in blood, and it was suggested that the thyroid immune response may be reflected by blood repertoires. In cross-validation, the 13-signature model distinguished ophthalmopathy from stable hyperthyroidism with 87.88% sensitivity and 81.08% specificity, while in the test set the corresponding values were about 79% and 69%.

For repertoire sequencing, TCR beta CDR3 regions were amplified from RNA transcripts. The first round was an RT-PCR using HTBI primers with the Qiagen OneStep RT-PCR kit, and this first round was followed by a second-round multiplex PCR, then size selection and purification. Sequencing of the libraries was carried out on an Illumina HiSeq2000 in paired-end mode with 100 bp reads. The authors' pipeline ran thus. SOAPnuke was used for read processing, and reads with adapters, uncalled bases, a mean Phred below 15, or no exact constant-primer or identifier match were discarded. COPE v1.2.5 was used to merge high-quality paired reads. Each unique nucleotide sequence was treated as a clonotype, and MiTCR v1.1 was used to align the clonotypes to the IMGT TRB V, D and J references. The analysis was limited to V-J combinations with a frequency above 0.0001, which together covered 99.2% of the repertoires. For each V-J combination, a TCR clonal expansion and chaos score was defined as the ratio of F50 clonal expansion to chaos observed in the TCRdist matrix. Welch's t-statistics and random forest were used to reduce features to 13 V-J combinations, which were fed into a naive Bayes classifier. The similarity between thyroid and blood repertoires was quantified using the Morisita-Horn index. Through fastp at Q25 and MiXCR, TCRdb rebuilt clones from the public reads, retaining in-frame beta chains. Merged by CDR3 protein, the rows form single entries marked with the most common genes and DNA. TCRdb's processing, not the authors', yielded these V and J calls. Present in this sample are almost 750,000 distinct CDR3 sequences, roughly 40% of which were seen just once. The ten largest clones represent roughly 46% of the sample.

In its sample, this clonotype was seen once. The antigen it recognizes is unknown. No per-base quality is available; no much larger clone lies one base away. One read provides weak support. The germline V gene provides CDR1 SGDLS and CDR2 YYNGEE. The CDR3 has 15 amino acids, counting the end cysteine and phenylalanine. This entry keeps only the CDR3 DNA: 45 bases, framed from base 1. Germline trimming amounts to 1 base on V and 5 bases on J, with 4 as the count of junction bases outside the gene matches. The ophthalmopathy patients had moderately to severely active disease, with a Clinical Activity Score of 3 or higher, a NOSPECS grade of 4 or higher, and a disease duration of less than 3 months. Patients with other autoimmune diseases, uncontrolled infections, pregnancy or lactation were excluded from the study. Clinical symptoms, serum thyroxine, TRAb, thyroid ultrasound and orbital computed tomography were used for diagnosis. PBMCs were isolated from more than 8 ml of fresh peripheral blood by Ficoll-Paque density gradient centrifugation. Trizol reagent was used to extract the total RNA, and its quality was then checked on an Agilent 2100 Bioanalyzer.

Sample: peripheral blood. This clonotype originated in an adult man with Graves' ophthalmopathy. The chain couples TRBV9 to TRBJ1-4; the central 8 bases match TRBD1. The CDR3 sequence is CASSVHQGANEKLFF. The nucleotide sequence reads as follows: TGTGCCAGCAGCGTACACCAGGGGGCGAATGAAAAACTGTTTTTT.